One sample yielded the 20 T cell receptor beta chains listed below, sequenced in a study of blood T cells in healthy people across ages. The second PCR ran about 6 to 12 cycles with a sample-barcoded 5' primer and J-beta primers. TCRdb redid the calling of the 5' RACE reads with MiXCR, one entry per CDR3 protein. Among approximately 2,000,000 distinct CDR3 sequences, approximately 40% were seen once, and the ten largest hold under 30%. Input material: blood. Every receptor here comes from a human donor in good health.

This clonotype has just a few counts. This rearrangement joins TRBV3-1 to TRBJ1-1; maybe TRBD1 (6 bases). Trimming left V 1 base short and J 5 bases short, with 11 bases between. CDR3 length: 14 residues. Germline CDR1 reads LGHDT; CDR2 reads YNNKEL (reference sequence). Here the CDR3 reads CASSQGGARTEAFF. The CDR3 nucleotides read TGTGCCAGCAGCCAAGGGGGGGCGCGAACTGAAGCTTTCTTT.

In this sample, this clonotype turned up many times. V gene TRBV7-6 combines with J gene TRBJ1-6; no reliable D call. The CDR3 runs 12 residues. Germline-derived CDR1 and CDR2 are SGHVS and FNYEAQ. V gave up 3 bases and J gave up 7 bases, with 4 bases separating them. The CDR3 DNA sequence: TGTGCCAGCAGCTTCCACAATTCACCCCTCCACTTT. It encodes CASSFHNSPLHF. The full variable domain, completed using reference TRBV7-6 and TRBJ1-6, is GAGVSQSPRYKVTKRGQDVALRCDPISGHVSLYWYRQALGQGPEFLTYFNYEAQQDKSGLPNDRFSAERPEGSISTLTIQRTEQRDSAMYRCASSFHNSPLHFGNGTRLTVT.

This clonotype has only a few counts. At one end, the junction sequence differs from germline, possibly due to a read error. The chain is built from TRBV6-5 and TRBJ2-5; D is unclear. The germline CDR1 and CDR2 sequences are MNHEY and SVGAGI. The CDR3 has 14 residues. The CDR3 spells CASSYALGQGTQYF. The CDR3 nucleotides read TGTGCCAGCAGTTACGCCCTTGGCCAAGGGACCCAGTACTTC.

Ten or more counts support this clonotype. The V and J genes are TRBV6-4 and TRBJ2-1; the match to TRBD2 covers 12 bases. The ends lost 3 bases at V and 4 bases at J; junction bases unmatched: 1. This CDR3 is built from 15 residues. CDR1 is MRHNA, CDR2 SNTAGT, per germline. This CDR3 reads CASSEGLAGYNEQFF. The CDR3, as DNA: TGTGCCAGCAGTGAAGGACTAGCGGGGTACAATGAGCAGTTCTTC.

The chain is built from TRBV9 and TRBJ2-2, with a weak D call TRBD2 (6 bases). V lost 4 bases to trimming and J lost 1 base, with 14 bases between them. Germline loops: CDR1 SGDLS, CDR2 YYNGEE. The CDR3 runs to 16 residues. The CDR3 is CASSLIGGWNTGELFF. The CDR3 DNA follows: TGTGCCAGCAGCCTCATCGGAGGGTGGAACACCGGGGAGCTGTTTTTT.

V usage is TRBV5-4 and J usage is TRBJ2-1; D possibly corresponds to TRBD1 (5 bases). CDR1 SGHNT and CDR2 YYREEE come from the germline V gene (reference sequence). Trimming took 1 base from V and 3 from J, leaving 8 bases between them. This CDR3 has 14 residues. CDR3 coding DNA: TGTGCCAGCAGCTTGAACCAGGGCTACAATGAGCAGTTCTTC. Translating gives CASSLNQGYNEQFF.

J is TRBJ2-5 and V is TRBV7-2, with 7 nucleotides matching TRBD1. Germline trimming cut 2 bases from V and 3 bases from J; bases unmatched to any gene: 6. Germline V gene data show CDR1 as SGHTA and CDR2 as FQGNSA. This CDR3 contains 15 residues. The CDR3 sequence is CASSLWGTAKETQYF. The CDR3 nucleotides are TGTGCCAGCAGCTTATGGGGGACAGCTAAAGAGACCCAGTACTTC.

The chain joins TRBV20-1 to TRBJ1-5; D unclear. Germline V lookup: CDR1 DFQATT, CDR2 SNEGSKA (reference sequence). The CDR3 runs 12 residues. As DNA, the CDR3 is TGCCTGATGGAGTCCCTCAATCAGCCCCAGCATTTT. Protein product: CLMESLNQPQHF.

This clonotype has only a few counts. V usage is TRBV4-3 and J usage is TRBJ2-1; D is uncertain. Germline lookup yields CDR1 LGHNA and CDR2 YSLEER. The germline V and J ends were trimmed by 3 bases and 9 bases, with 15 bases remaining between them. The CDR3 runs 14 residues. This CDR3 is CASSHSRSAFEQFF. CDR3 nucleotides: TGCGCCAGCAGCCACTCTAGGTCGGCATTTGAGCAGTTCTTC.

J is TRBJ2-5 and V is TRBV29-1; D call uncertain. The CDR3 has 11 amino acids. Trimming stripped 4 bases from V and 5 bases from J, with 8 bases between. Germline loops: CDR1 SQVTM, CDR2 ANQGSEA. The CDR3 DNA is TGCAGCGTTGTTAGGTCGGAGACCCAGTACTTC. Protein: CSVVRSETQYF.

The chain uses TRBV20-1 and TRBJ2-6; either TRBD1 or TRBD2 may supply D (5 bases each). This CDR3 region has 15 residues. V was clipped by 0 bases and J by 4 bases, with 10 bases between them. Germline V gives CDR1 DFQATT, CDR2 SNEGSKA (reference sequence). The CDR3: CSARDSGAGANVLTF. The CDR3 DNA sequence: TGCAGTGCTAGAGATTCCGGGGCGGGGGCCAACGTCCTGACTTTC.

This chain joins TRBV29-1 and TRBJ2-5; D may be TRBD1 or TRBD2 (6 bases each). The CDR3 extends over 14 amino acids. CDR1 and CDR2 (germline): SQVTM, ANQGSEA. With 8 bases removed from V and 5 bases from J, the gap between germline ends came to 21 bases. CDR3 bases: TGCAGCTCACTCAGGGGACGAGGGGGGGAGACCCAGTACTTC. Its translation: CSSLRGRGGETQYF.

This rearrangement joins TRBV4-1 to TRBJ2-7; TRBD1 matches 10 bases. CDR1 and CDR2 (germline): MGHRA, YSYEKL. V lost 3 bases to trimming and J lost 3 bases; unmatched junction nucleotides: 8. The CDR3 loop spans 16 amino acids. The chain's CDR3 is CASSQEQDRGNYEQYF. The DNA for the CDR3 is TGCGCCAGCAGCCAGGAGCAGGACAGGGGGAACTACGAGCAGTACTTC.

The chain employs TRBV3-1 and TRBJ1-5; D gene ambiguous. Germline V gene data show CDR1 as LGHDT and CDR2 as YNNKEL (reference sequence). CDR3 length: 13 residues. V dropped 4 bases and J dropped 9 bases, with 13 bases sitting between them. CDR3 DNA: TGTGCCAGCAGCCCTACCACGGTCGGGCCCCAGCATTTT. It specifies CASSPTTVGPQHF. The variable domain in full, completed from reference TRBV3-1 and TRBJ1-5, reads DTAVSQTPKYLVTQMGNDKSIKCEQNLGHDTMYWYKQDSKKFLKIMFSYNNKELIINETVPNRFSPKSPDKAHLNLHINSLELGDSAVYFCASSPTTVGPQHFGDGTRLSIL.

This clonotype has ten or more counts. This chain's CDR3 is CASRHYNEQFF. CDR3 in DNA: TGCGCCAGCAGGCATTACAATGAGCAGTTCTTC. This rearrangement joins TRBV4-1 to TRBJ2-1; no firm D call. The CDR3 runs 11 residues. Germline assignment: CDR1 MGHRA and CDR2 YSYEKL. Trimming left V 6 bases short and J 4 bases short, with 4 bases between.

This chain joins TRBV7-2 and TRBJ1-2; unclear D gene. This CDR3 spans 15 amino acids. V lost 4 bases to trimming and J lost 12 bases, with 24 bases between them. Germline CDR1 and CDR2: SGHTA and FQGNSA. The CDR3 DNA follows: TGTGCCAGCAGCTCCTCTGGACTGACTCGTGATTCGCACACCTTC. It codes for CASSSSGLTRDSHTF.

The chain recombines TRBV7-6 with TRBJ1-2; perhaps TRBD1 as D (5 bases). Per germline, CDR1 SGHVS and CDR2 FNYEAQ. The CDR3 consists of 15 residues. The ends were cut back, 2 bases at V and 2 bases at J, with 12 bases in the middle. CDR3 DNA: TGTGCCAGCAGCTTATTGGGGGGGGACAACTATGGCTACACCTTC. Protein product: CASSLLGGDNYGYTF.

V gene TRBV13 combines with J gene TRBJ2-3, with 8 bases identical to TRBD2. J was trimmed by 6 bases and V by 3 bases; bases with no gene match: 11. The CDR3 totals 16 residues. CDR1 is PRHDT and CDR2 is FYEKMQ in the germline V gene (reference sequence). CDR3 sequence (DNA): TGTGCCAGCAGCTTGGCCCCGGGGGGGCCGCGCGATACGCAGTATTTT. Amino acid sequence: CASSLAPGGPRDTQYF.

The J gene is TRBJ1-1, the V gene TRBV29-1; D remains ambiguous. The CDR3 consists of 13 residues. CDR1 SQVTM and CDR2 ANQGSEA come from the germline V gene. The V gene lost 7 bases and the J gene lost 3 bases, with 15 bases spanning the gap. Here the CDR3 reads CSALTVLDTEAFF. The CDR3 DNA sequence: TGCAGCGCTTTGACGGTCCTGGACACTGAAGCTTTCTTT.

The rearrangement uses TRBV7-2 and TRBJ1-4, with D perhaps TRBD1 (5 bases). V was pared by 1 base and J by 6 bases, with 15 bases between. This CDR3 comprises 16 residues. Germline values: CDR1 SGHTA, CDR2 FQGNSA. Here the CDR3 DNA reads TGTGCCAGCAGCTTAGGGCGGGGGTTAAGTGATGAAAAACTGTTTTTT. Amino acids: CASSLGRGLSDEKLFF.